A selection of T cell receptor beta chains follows, all from one sample in a study of regulatory T cells in long-lasting Graves disease. One entry per CDR3 protein, called by TCRdb with MiXCR from the multiplex PCR reads. The repertoire holds 200,000 to 300,000 distinct CDR3 sequences, about 19% seen once, with more than 11% in the top ten. Source: peripheral blood mononuclear cells (PBMCs), taken at new diagnosis, from a patient treated with antithyroid drugs. The receptors derive from a female donor with Graves disease. Each CDR3 is given with its conserved first and last residue. D genes are given only for firm matches. The size field is filled for only some rows; it gives once, few, many or a size class.

D	size	V	J	CDR3	DNA
.	.	TRBV7-2	TRBJ1-2	CASSLGPGLGGYTF	TGTGCCAGCAGCTTAGGGCCGGGATTGGGAGGCTACACCTTC
.	many	TRBV5-1	TRBJ1-2	CASSTPRTNYGYTF	TGCGCCAGCAGCACCCCAAGGACCAACTATGGCTACACCTTC
.	.	TRBV25-1	TRBJ1-6	CASSGKTAYNSPLHF	TGTGCCAGCAGTGGCAAGACAGCGTATAATTCACCCCTCCACTTT
.	many	TRBV6-2/TRBV6-3	TRBJ1-2	CASSWDGGYWKPNYGYTF	TGTGCCAGCAGTTGGGACGGAGGATACTGGAAACCTAACTATGGCTACACCTTC
TRBD2	many	TRBV6-1	TRBJ2-3	CASRRGALAGGDTQYF	TGTGCCAGCAGAAGAGGGGCACTAGCGGGGGGTGATACGCAGTATTTT
.	few	TRBV11-3	TRBJ2-2	CAGRRLAGGELFF	TGTGCCGGCAGAAGGCTAGCCGGCGGGGAGCTGTTTTTT
.	many	TRBV27	TRBJ2-3	CASSLTPFGGLTDTQYF	TGTGCCAGCAGTTTAACCCCGTTCGGAGGATTAACAGATACGCAGTATTTT
TRBD1	many	TRBV28	TRBJ1-3	CASSTRTGGNTIYF	TGTGCCAGCAGTACTCGGACAGGTGGAAACACCATATATTTT
.	.	TRBV7-2	TRBJ2-2	CASSSDSNTGELFF	TGTGCCAGCAGCTCCGACAGTAACACCGGGGAGCTGTTTTTT
.	many	TRBV5-1	TRBJ2-7	CASSLYYEQYF	TGCGCCAGCAGCTTATACTACGAGCAGTACTTC
.	.	TRBV20-1	TRBJ2-1	CSAIASSSYNEQFF	TGCAGTGCTATAGCTTCTAGCTCCTACAATGAGCAGTTCTTC
.	many	TRBV28	TRBJ1-1	CASSSWTAGTEAFF	TGTGCCAGCAGTTCTTGGACAGCGGGCACTGAAGCTTTCTTT
.	many	TRBV5-1	TRBJ2-7	CASSPLVATEQYF	TGCGCCAGCAGCCCCCTAGTGGCAACCGAGCAGTACTTC
.	many	TRBV6-4	TRBJ1-2	CASSEVAGPRGDYGYTF	TGTGCCAGCAGTGAGGTGGCAGGGCCTCGCGGAGACTATGGCTACACCTTC
.	many	TRBV7-3	TRBJ2-1	CASSLTQGFEQFF	TGTGCCAGCAGCTTAACGCAGGGGTTTGAGCAGTTCTTC
TRBD2	many	TRBV12-3/TRBV12-4	TRBJ2-1	CASSSYMGLGDGNEQFF	TGTGCCAGCAGTTCTTATATGGGACTAGGTGACGGGAATGAGCAGTTCTTC
.	once	TRBV5-1	TRBJ2-7	CASSLSSPLTYEQYF	TGCGCCAGCAGCTTGTCTTCGCCCCTCACGTACGAGCAGTACTTC
.	many	TRBV19	TRBJ2-1	CASKISVRVYNEQFF	TGTGCCAGTAAAATCAGCGTACGTGTGTACAATGAGCAGTTCTTC
.	.	TRBV5-5	TRBJ2-5	CASSLGGGETQHF	TGTGCCAGCAGCTTGGGGGGCGGGGAGACCCAGCACTTC
TRBD1	many	TRBV3-1	TRBJ1-2	CASSPVTGNYGYTF	TGTGCCAGCAGCCCAGTGACAGGGAACTATGGCTACACCTTC
.	.	TRBV7-2	TRBJ2-5	CASSPGSRGGTQETQYF	TGTGCCAGCAGCCCGGGTAGCAGGGGAGGGACCCAAGAGACCCAGTACTTC
TRBD1	.	TRBV5-6	TRBJ1-6	CASSSLTGWNSPLHF	TGTGCCAGCAGCAGTCTGACAGGGTGGAATTCACCCCTCCACTTT
.	many	TRBV28	TRBJ1-6	CASIRSLNSPLHF	TGTGCCAGCATCCGAAGCTTAAATTCACCCCTCCACTTT
.	many	TRBV7-2	TRBJ1-1	CASSLEGESNTEAFF	TGTGCCAGCAGCTTAGAAGGCGAATCGAACACTGAAGCTTTCTTT
.	many	TRBV11-2	TRBJ1-3	CASSLAQGTSSGNTIYF	TGTGCCAGCAGCTTAGCCCAGGGGACCAGCTCTGGAAACACCATATATTTT
.	many	TRBV3-1	TRBJ1-2	CASSQISQSDGYTF	TGTGCCAGCAGCCAAATAAGCCAATCGGATGGCTACACCTTC
TRBD1	many	TRBV29-1	TRBJ2-5	CSAQDRGQTQYF	TGCAGCGCCCAAGACAGGGGACAGACCCAGTACTTC
.	many	TRBV7-3	TRBJ1-5	CASSLLPRGGQPQHF	TGTGCCAGCAGCTTACTGCCCCGCGGGGGCCAGCCCCAGCATTTT
.	many	TRBV20-1	TRBJ2-7	CSASRVYEQYF	TGCAGTGCTAGCCGTGTGTACGAGCAGTACTTC
TRBD1	.	TRBV28	TRBJ2-6	CASSRDRAGANVLTF	TGTGCCAGCAGCCGCGACAGGGCTGGGGCCAACGTCCTGACTTTC
.	many	TRBV20-1	TRBJ2-1	CSAKSYRDSPYNEQFF	TGCAGTGCCAAAAGTTACCGAGACAGCCCCTACAATGAGCAGTTCTTC
.	many	TRBV7-9	TRBJ2-7	CASSLMTSSREQYF	TGTGCCAGCAGCTTAATGACTAGTTCCCGCGAGCAGTACTTC
TRBD1	few	TRBV7-3	TRBJ2-1	CASSLIGTGAGNEQFF	TGTGCCAGCAGCTTAATCGGGACAGGGGCTGGAAATGAGCAGTTCTTC
TRBD2	many	TRBV9	TRBJ2-3	CASSPSGPTLTDTQYF	TGTGCCAGCAGCCCTAGCGGGCCTACACTCACAGATACGCAGTATTTT
.	few	TRBV29-1	TRBJ1-1	CSVDAAANTEAFF	TGCAGCGTTGATGCTGCCGCGAACACTGAAGCTTTCTTT
TRBD1	many	TRBV2	TRBJ2-3	CASSLTGPDTQYF	TGTGCCAGCAGTCTGACAGGGCCAGATACGCAGTATTTT
.	many	TRBV3-1	TRBJ2-1	CASSQGAGRNNEQFF	TGTGCCAGCAGCCAAGGGGCAGGGCGGAACAATGAGCAGTTCTTC
TRBD2	many	TRBV5-1	TRBJ2-3	CASSPGTSGSGDTQYF	TGCGCCAGCAGCCCTGGGACTAGCGGGAGTGGAGATACGCAGTATTTT
TRBD1	many	TRBV2	TRBJ2-5	CASSEKDRGETQYF	TGTGCCAGCAGTGAAAAGGACAGGGGTGAGACCCAGTACTTC
TRBD2	many	TRBV6-6	TRBJ2-4	CASSYSSRSLAGKKNIQYF	TGTGCCAGCAGTTACTCGTCCCGATCACTAGCGGGGAAGAAAAACATTCAGTACTTC
.	many	TRBV3-1	TRBJ2-2	CASSQANGIGELFF	TGTGCCAGCAGCCAAGCAAACGGCATCGGGGAGCTGTTTTTT
TRBD2	many	TRBV24-1	TRBJ2-3	CATSDPGLAGEADTQYF	TGTGCCACCAGTGACCCCGGACTAGCGGGAGAGGCAGATACGCAGTATTTT
.	many	TRBV18	TRBJ1-2	CASSDSAGYGYTF	TGTGCCAGCTCGGATTCGGCAGGCTATGGCTACACCTTC
.	many	TRBV12-3/TRBV12-4	TRBJ1-1	CASSQGGTEAFF	TGTGCCAGCTCCCAGGGAGGCACTGAAGCTTTCTTT
.	many	TRBV7-2	TRBJ2-2	CASSLTRGRTGELFF	TGTGCCAGCAGCTTGACTAGGGGGAGAACCGGGGAGCTGTTTTTT
.	.	TRBV6-2/TRBV6-3	TRBJ1-5	CASSSGQLNQPQHF	TGTGCCAGCAGTTCCGGACAGCTCAATCAGCCCCAGCATTTT
.	many	TRBV12-3/TRBV12-4	TRBJ1-2	CASSFWGTDYGYTF	TGTGCCAGCAGTTTTTGGGGGACGGACTATGGCTACACCTTC
.	few	TRBV7-2	TRBJ1-5	CAGGSLQPQHF	TGTGCCGGGGGAAGTCTTCAGCCCCAGCATTTT
.	many	TRBV7-3	TRBJ1-6	CASSLTGTRNSPLHF	TGTGCCAGCAGCTTAACAGGGACAAGGAATTCACCCCTCCACTTT
.	.	TRBV2	TRBJ1-4	CASSGRSEKLFF	TGTGCCAGCAGTGGAAGAAGTGAAAAACTGTTTTTT
.	many	TRBV6-1	TRBJ1-5	CASSEAQWGNQPQHF	TGTGCCAGCAGTGAGGCCCAGTGGGGCAATCAGCCCCAGCATTTT
TRBD1	many	TRBV12-3/TRBV12-4	TRBJ2-5	CASSLGDRDQETQYF	TGTGCCAGCAGTTTAGGGGACAGAGACCAAGAGACCCAGTACTTC
TRBD1	many	TRBV18	TRBJ2-2	CASSAPGGSTGELFF	TGTGCCAGCTCAGCCCCAGGGGGCTCCACCGGGGAGCTGTTTTTT
.	.	TRBV3-1	TRBJ1-1	CASSQEGRAHTEAFF	TGTGCCAGCAGCCAAGAGGGCAGGGCTCACACTGAAGCTTTCTTT
.	few	TRBV9	TRBJ2-7	CASSVEQSSYEQYF	TGTGCCAGCAGCGTAGAACAGAGCTCCTACGAGCAGTACTTC
.	few	TRBV7-7	TRBJ1-3	CASSLNVAGNTIYF	TGTGCCAGCAGCTTGAACGTCGCTGGAAACACCATATATTTT
TRBD2	many	TRBV6-9	TRBJ2-5	CASSLASGRRKTQYF	TGTGCCAGCAGTTTAGCCAGCGGGAGGAGAAAGACCCAGTACTTC